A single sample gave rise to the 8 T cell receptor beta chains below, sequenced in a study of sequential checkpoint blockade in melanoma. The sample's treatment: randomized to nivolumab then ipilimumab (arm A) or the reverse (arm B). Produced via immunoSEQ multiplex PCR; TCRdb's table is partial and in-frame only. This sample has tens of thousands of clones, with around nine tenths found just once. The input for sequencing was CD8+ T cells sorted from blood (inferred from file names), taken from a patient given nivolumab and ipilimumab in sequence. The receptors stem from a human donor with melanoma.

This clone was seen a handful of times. CDR3: CASSREGAAFAGANVLTF. The DNA for the CDR3 is TGTGCCAGCAGCAGAGAGGGAGCCGCCTTTGCAGGGGCCAACGTCCTGACTTTC. This sequence joins TRBV21-1 and TRBJ2-6; TRBD2, the table's D call, lacks a check against the DNA. TRBV21-1 is a recognized pseudogene. CDR3 length: 18 residues.

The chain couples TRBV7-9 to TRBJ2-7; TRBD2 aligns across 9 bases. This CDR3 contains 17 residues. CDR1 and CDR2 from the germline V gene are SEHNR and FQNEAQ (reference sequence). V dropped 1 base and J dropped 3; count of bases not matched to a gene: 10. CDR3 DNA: TGTGCCAGCAGCTTAGTTCCTGCGGGAGGGCGATGCTACGAGCAGTACGTC. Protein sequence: CASSLVPAGGRCYEQYV.

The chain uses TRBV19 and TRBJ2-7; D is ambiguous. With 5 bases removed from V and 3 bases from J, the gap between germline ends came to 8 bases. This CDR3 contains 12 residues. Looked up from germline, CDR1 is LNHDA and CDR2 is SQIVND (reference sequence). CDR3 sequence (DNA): TGTGCCAGTAGTTGCGCCAACTACGAGCAGTACGTC. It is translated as CASSCANYEQYV.

The CDR3 DNA reads TGTGCCAGCAGGGCCACAGGGACGTACGAGCAGTACTTC. Encoded protein: CASRATGTYEQYF. The chain has TRBV2 and TRBJ2-7, with D possibly matching TRBD1 (6 bases). V dropped 6 bases and J dropped 4 bases, with 13 bases sitting between them. This CDR3 is built from 13 residues. Germline CDR1 SNHLY, CDR2 FYNNEI.

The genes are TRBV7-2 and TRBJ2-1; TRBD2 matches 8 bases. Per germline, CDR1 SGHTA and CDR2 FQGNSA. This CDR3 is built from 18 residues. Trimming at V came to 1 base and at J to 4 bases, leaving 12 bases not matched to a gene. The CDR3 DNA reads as TGTGCCAGCAGCTTAGAGGCTAGCGGGTTCGGAGGTTACAATGAGCAGTTCTTC. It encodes CASSLEASGFGGYNEQFF.

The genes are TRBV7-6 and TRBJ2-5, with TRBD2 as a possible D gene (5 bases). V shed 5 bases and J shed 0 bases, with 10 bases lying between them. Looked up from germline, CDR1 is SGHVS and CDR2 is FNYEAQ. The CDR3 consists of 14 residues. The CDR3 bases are TGTGCCAGCAGCGGACCGGGGTACCAAGAGACCCAGTACTTC. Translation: CASSGPGYQETQYF.

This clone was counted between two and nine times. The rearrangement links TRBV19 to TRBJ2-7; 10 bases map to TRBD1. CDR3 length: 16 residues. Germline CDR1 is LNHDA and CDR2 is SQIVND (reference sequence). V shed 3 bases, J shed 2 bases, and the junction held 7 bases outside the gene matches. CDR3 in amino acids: CASSIVYGTGAYEQYF. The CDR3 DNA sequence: TGTGCCAGTAGTATCGTTTACGGGACAGGGGCCTACGAGCAGTACTTC. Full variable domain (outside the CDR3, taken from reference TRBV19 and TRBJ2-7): DGGITQSPKYLFRKEGQNVTLSCEQNLNHDAMYWYRQDPGQGLRLIYYSQIVNDFQKGDIAEGYSVSREKKESFPLTVTSAQKNPTAFYLCASSIVYGTGAYEQYFGPGTRLTVT.

Here the CDR3 DNA reads TGTGCCAGCAGTCTGGGGACTAGCGGCAACAATGAGCAGTTCTTC. Encoded protein: CASSLGTSGNNEQFF. V usage is TRBV27 and J usage is TRBJ2-1, with TRBD2 matching 11 bases. Germline V lookup: CDR1 MNHEY, CDR2 SMNVEV (reference sequence). V was pared by 5 bases and J by 5 bases, with 5 bases of the junction left unmatched. The CDR3 loop spans 15 amino acids.